Following are 27 T cell receptor beta chains from one sample sequenced in a study of cytotoxic CD8 clonotypes in ibrutinib-treated CLL. The protocol was immunoSEQ multiplex PCR, while the TCRdb copy is restricted to in-frame clones and leaves out a portion. The table shows 250,000 to 350,000 clones, with approximately 76% occurring only once. Sequencing used PBMCs, obtained at disease progression, from a patient treated with ibrutinib. The receptors come from a human donor with chronic lymphocytic leukemia.

The CDR3 DNA follows: TGTGCCAGCAGCGTAGCGTCTGGGTCGGGAGAAGCTTTCTTT. Amino acid sequence: CASSVASGSGEAFF. V gene TRBV9 combines with J gene TRBJ1-1; no reliable D call. Germline V gene lookup returns CDR1 SGDLS and CDR2 YYNGEE. V was clipped by 0 bases and J by 8 bases, with 14 bases between them. This CDR3 spans 14 amino acids.

The chain employs TRBV4-1 and TRBJ2-7; 7 nucleotides line up with TRBD1. J gave up 4 bases and V 1 base, and 7 bases lay outside the gene matches. This CDR3 is built from 15 residues. Looked up from germline, CDR1 is MGHRA and CDR2 is YSYEKL. The CDR3 coding sequence is TGCGCCAGCAGCCAAGCTCAGGGGGTGTTATACGAGCAGTACTTC. Its translation: CASSQAQGVLYEQYF.

Turning to this clone: Germline is not matched at one junction end, which may reflect a read error. The V gene is TRBV2, the J gene TRBJ2-3, with no clear D. Germline CDR1 SNHLY, CDR2 FYNNEI. This CDR3 is 19 amino acids long. For the CDR3, the DNA is TGTGCCAGCAGCGAAGAAGCGCCTTTTGGATACTCTAGCACAGATACGCAGTATTTT. Residues: CASSEEAPFGYSSTDTQYF.

This chain joins TRBV27 and TRBJ2-5; 10 bases are shared with TRBD2. With V trimmed by 5 bases and J by 2 bases, 11 bases remained unmatched. This CDR3 is 17 amino acids long. Germline-derived CDR1 and CDR2 are MNHEY and SMNVEV (reference sequence). The CDR3 loop is CASSPYPLAGSQETQYF. In nucleotides, the CDR3 is TGTGCCAGCAGTCCCTACCCACTAGCGGGATCGCAAGAGACCCAGTACTTC.

This clone was observed a handful of times. The V call is TRBV7-9, the J call TRBJ2-2; 9 positions agree with TRBD1. Looked up from germline, CDR1 is SEHNR and CDR2 is FQNEAQ (reference sequence). With 7 bases clipped from V and 7 bases from J, the junction kept 13 bases outside the gene matches. CDR3 length: 16 residues. DNA for the CDR3: TGTGCCAGCACCATACCCTCCGGGACAGGGTTCGGGGAGCTGTTTTTT. Protein: CASTIPSGTGFGELFF.

Comment on this clone: This sample also contains other DNA sequences that code for the same CDR3. The chain links TRBV15 to TRBJ2-7; a weak D match, TRBD2 (5 bases). V shed 1 base and J shed 2 bases, with 12 bases lying between them. Per the germline V gene, CDR1 is LNHNV and CDR2 is YYDKDF (reference sequence). The CDR3 length is 15 residues. Written as DNA, the CDR3 is TGTGCCACCAGCAGAGGCCGCGGGCCCACCTACGAGCAGTACTTC. Protein sequence: CATSRGRGPTYEQYF.

V usage is TRBV5-1 and J usage is TRBJ2-1; 9 nucleotides align to TRBD2. Germline V gene data show CDR1 as SGHRS and CDR2 as YFSETQ. The V and J ends lost 6 bases and 7 bases, in that order; junction bases with no gene match: 5. The CDR3 contains 13 residues. The DNA of the CDR3 is TGCGCCAGCAACTTAGCGGGGGTGAATGAGCAGTTCTTC. Residues: CASNLAGVNEQFF.

The chain carries TRBV7-6 and TRBJ2-1, with 8 bases fitting TRBD2. V lost 0 bases and J lost 0; bases outside the gene matches: 4. Germline CDR1 is SGHVS and CDR2 is FNYEAQ. The CDR3 is 17 amino acids. The CDR3 protein is CASSLAPGGRSYNEQFF. For the CDR3, the DNA is TGTGCCAGCAGCTTAGCGCCGGGGGGGCGCTCCTACAATGAGCAGTTCTTC.

The chain employs TRBV11-2 and TRBJ2-1, with D unclear. V gave up 2 bases and J gave up 0 bases, with 8 bases separating them. The CDR3 spans 15 residues. CDR1 and CDR2 from the germline V gene are SGHAT and FQNNGV. As DNA, the CDR3 is TGTGCCAGCAGCTTACTCCCGTACTCCTACAATGAGCAGTTCTTC. It yields the protein CASSLLPYSYNEQFF.

V is TRBV9 and J is TRBJ2-2, with D tentatively TRBD2 (5 bases). Germline-derived CDR1 and CDR2 are SGDLS and YYNGEE. The V and J ends lost 0 bases and 3 bases respectively, with 30 bases between them. There are 22 residues in the CDR3. The chain's CDR3 is CASSVGGRMNRSWRIDTGELFF. The CDR3 DNA follows: TGTGCCAGCAGCGTAGGTGGTAGAATGAACCGATCGTGGAGGATTGACACCGGGGAGCTGTTTTTT.

V is TRBV11-2 and J is TRBJ2-3; D unresolved. V lost 4 bases to trimming and J lost 1 base, with 9 bases between them. The CDR3 totals 14 residues. Germline assignment: CDR1 SGHAT and CDR2 FQNNGV. DNA of the CDR3: TGTGCCAGCAGCTACACCCGGGGCACAGATACGCAGTATTTT. Translating it yields CASSYTRGTDTQYF.

Of note for this clone: Relative to the germline gene, one junction end is altered; a read error may explain this. This chain links TRBV5-1 with TRBJ2-5, with D perhaps matching TRBD1 (6 bases). Germline V gene sequence: CDR1 SGHRS, CDR2 YFSETQ. This CDR3 has 15 amino acids. As DNA, the CDR3 is TGCGCCAGCACCTTGGGGGACAATTTTCGTGAGACCCAGTACTTC. Residues: CASTLGDNFRETQYF.

The V call is TRBV5-1, the J call TRBJ2-5; D might be TRBD2 (6 bases). V lost 0 bases to trimming and J lost 2 bases, with 11 bases between them. The CDR3 contains 15 residues. Germline loops: CDR1 SGHRS, CDR2 YFSETQ. For the CDR3, the DNA is TGCGCCAGCAGCTTGGGTTTGGGGGGTCAAGAGACCCAGTACTTC. Amino acids: CASSLGLGGQETQYF. Complete variable domain (other parts from reference TRBV5-1 and TRBJ2-5): KAGVTQTPRYLIKTRGQQVTLSCSPISGHRSVSWYQQTPGQGLQFLFEYFSETQRNKGNFPGRFSGRQFSNSRSEMNVSTLELGDSALYLCASSLGLGGQETQYFGPGTRLLVL.

This clone was found a few times. The rearrangement links TRBV19 to TRBJ1-5; D is undetermined. Trimming cost V 9 bases and J 9 bases, with 24 bases left between them. Germline V gene data show CDR1 as LNHDA and CDR2 as SQIVND (reference sequence). CDR3 size: 15 residues. The CDR3 bases are TGTGCCAGAGGACCTCACGGCGGCAGGCCAGGGCCCCAGCATTTT. This translates into CARGPHGGRPGPQHF.

The genes are TRBV7-9 and TRBJ2-7, with D uncertain. Trimming took 3 bases from V and 2 from J, leaving 8 bases between them. The germline V gene has CDR1 SEHNR and CDR2 FQNEAQ (reference sequence). This CDR3 is 13 amino acids long. Here the CDR3 reads CASSFLGTYEQYF. The CDR3 region has the DNA TGTGCCAGCAGCTTCCTAGGAACCTACGAGCAGTACTTC.

V usage is TRBV15 and J usage is TRBJ2-1; the D is unclear. Trimming cost V 4 bases and J 5 bases, with 6 bases left between them. Germline V gives CDR1 LNHNV, CDR2 YYDKDF (reference sequence). The CDR3 is made up of 12 amino acids. CDR3 region: CATSMLNNEQFF. The CDR3 DNA is TGTGCCACCAGCATGCTAAACAATGAGCAGTTCTTC.

The rearrangement uses TRBV2 and TRBJ1-1, with 8 bases fitting TRBD1. Germline V lookup: CDR1 SNHLY, CDR2 FYNNEI. J gave up 6 bases and V 3 bases, and 12 bases lay outside the gene matches. The CDR3 is 16 amino acids. The CDR3 protein is CASSEGRGPGYSEAFF. In DNA form, the CDR3 reads TGTGCCAGCAGTGAGGGCAGGGGGCCAGGTTACTCTGAAGCTTTCTTT.

This chain links TRBV5-6 with TRBJ2-5; TRBD2 matches 12 bases. CDR3 length: 15 residues. Looked up from germline, CDR1 is SGHDT and CDR2 is YYEEEE. Unmatched junction bases numbered 4, after V lost 6 bases and J lost 1 base. This CDR3 is CASNGLAGTQETQYF. The DNA for the CDR3 is TGTGCCAGCAACGGACTAGCGGGGACCCAAGAGACCCAGTACTTC.

The V gene is TRBV27, the J gene TRBJ2-3; D not certain. This CDR3 spans 14 amino acids. Trimming stripped 4 bases from V and 4 bases from J, with 12 bases between. The germline CDR1 and CDR2 sequences are MNHEY and SMNVEV (reference sequence). The CDR3 bases are TGTGCCAGCAGTTATCGTGGGGTCTCAGATACGCAGTATTTT. This codes for CASSYRGVSDTQYF.

The chain has TRBV7-9 and TRBJ2-1; no clear D gene. From germline, CDR1 is SEHNR and CDR2 FQNEAQ (reference sequence). V dropped 5 bases and J dropped 4 bases, with 12 bases sitting between them. CDR3 length equals 14 residues. CDR3 bases: TGTGCCAGCAGCCCCCGGGCAGCTTACAATGAGCAGTTCTTC. The encoded protein is CASSPRAAYNEQFF.

V gene TRBV2 combines with J gene TRBJ1-1; D possibly corresponds to TRBD1 (5 bases). CDR1 is SNHLY, CDR2 FYNNEI, per germline. This CDR3 comprises 16 residues. Trimming took off 4 bases at V and 3 bases at J, with 18 bases between the two ends. As DNA, the CDR3 is TGTGCCAGCAGTGTAGAAATGGGACGGGGGTACACTGAAGCTTTCTTT. This sequence encodes CASSVEMGRGYTEAFF.

This chain uses TRBV7-8 with TRBJ2-1; TRBD1 or TRBD2 may be the D gene (5 bases each). Germline lookup yields CDR1 SGHVS and CDR2 FQNEAQ. V dropped 4 bases and J dropped 4 bases, with 11 bases sitting between them. This CDR3 is built from 14 residues. The CDR3 region has the DNA TGTGCCAGCAGCTGGCGCGAGGGGTACAATGAGCAGTTCTTC. Amino acids: CASSWREGYNEQFF.

This sequence joins TRBV9 and TRBJ2-7; 9 positions match TRBD1. Trimming took 4 bases from V and 2 from J; bases not matched to a gene: 7. This CDR3 is built from 15 residues. Looked up from germline, CDR1 is SGDLS and CDR2 is YYNGEE. The CDR3 DNA sequence: TGTGCCAGCAGCCCTACGGGACAGGGTGCCTACGAGCAGTACTTC. Protein sequence: CASSPTGQGAYEQYF.

Here the CDR3 reads CASSVGLAGGPSEQFF. The CDR3 nucleotides read TGTGCCAGCAGCGTAGGTCTTGCGGGAGGGCCGAGTGAGCAGTTCTTC. The chain employs TRBV9 and TRBJ2-1; 9 bases align to TRBD2. The CDR3 runs 16 residues. Germline V gene sequence: CDR1 SGDLS, CDR2 YYNGEE. Trimming removed 0 bases from V and 9 bases from J; junction bases left unmatched: 10.

This clone was detected only once. The gene calls are TRBV18 and TRBJ2-1, with 12 positions matching TRBD2. The CDR3 consists of 15 residues. V shed 2 bases, J shed 8 bases, and the junction held 4 bases outside the gene matches. Per the germline V gene, CDR1 is KGHSH and CDR2 is LQKENI. CDR3 sequence: CASSPTASGRDEQFF. DNA for the CDR3: TGTGCCAGCTCACCAACGGCTAGCGGGAGGGATGAGCAGTTCTTC. Complete variable domain (other parts from reference TRBV18 and TRBJ2-1): NAGVMQNPRHLVRRRGQEARLRCSPMKGHSHVYWYRQLPEEGLKFMVYLQKENIIDESGMPKERFSAEFPKEGPSILRIQQVVRGDSAAYFCASSPTASGRDEQFFGPGTRLTVL.

As concerns this clone: Other DNA variants within this sample encode the same CDR3. This chain uses TRBV18 with TRBJ2-7, with 7 bases that match TRBD1. The CDR3 runs 14 residues. The J segment lost 4 bases and the V segment lost 3 bases, leaving 6 bases of the junction unmatched. Germline values: CDR1 KGHSH, CDR2 LQKENI. CDR3 sequence (DNA): TGTGCCAGCTCACCGGGACAGCCTTTGTACGAGCAGTACTTC. It translates to CASSPGQPLYEQYF. Together with reference TRBV18 and TRBJ2-7, the CDR3 gives the full variable domain: NAGVMQNPRHLVRRRGQEARLRCSPMKGHSHVYWYRQLPEEGLKFMVYLQKENIIDESGMPKERFSAEFPKEGPSILRIQQVVRGDSAAYFCASSPGQPLYEQYFGPGTRLTVT.

This rearrangement joins TRBV28 to TRBJ2-5; 11 bases are shared with TRBD2. The germline gives CDR1 MDHEN, CDR2 SYDVKM. The CDR3 is 21 amino acids. The J segment lost 3 bases and the V segment lost 0 bases, leaving 18 bases of the junction unmatched. CDR3 sequence reads: CASSLWRHLLAGAGGEETQYF. DNA of the CDR3: TGTGCCAGCAGTTTATGGAGACACTTACTAGCGGGAGCGGGCGGAGAAGAGACCCAGTACTTC.